A single sample gave rise to the 3 T cell receptor beta chains below, sequenced in a study of control samples from healthy donors and cancer patients. TCRdb's table, derived via immunoSEQ multiplex PCR, lists solely in-frame clones and lacks some. The sample includes about 98,000 clones, 92% seen only once; the top ten take 2% to 3%. The sample consisted of blood. These receptor sequences come from a young woman in good health.

This chain joins TRBV5-1 and TRBJ2-1, with 7 nucleotides matching TRBD1. This CDR3 has 13 amino acids. Germline CDR1 SGHRS, CDR2 YFSETQ. V lost 5 bases and J lost 4; bases outside the gene matches: 3. CDR3 DNA: TGCGCCAGCAGATCGGGACAGTACAATGAGCAGTTCTTC. Amino acid sequence: CASRSGQYNEQFF.

As concerns this clone: A junction boundary mismatches the germline segment, possibly from a read error. The rearrangement links TRBV7-7 to TRBJ1-1; no firm D call. This CDR3 spans 13 amino acids. Germline V lookup: CDR1 SSHAT, CDR2 FNYEAQ (reference sequence). The CDR3 loop is CASSLAAATPAFF. The CDR3 bases are TGTGCTAGCAGCTTAGCGGCAGCGACCCCAGCTTTCTTT.

This chain connects TRBV5-1 to TRBJ2-1; D possibly corresponds to TRBD2 (6 bases). Trimming stripped 0 bases from V and 1 base from J, with 8 bases between. The germline V gene encodes CDR1 SGHRS and CDR2 YFSETQ. This CDR3 contains 15 residues. Written as DNA, the CDR3 is TGCGCCAGCAGCTTGGAGGGGACTTCCTACAATGAGCAGTTCTTC. Protein: CASSLEGTSYNEQFF.